The TCR beta chain under discussion was sequenced for a study of CD8 T cells in ankylosing spondylitis. General study results and limits: Characteristic of ankylosing spondylitis blood, it appeared, was a TCR beta motif comprising 7 to 9 highly homologous variants. Disease-linked clones reportedly concentrated significantly in matched ankylosing spondylitis synovial fluid.

The germline V and J ends were trimmed by 6 bases and 0 bases, with 8 bases remaining between them. CDR1 is LNHNV and CDR2 is YYDKDF in the germline V gene (reference sequence). This CDR3 contains 14 residues. Points on this clonotype: Its antigen remains unidentified.

Using quantitative 5'-RACE with molecular barcodes, the authors made TCR beta libraries. TCRdb itself ran the 5' RACE reads through MiXCR, one entry per CDR3 protein. The sample holds 290,000 or so distinct CDR3 sequences, more than 20% seen once. The sequence was collected from a female donor with ankylosing spondylitis or in good health (not recorded which). The chain joins TRBV15 to TRBJ2-2; TRBD2 is a possible D gene (5 bases). Input material: blood, either unsorted or a sorted T cell fraction (not recorded which). CDR3 amino acids: CATRGATNTGELFF. The CDR3 region has the DNA TGTGCCACCAGGGGAGCGACGAACACCGGGGAGCTGTTTTTT.